A single sample is the source of the 21 T cell receptor beta chains below, sequenced in a study of beta chain features in type 1 diabetes. The study, taken as a whole, reports: For Type 1 diabetes patients, all four CD4+ subsets carried TCRB CDR3s that were moderately but significantly shorter.

No antigens are known for them. As every portion of the isolated RNA was reverse transcribed, the sequencing read expressed TCRB transcripts. Sequencing used immunoSEQ multiplex PCR; TCRdb keeps in-frame clones, though not all of them. The top ten hold 0.7% of the sample, which has 55,000 to 85,000 clones, about 50% seen once. The sample comprised central memory CD4+ T cells from blood. Receptors originate from a man in his thirties or forties with type 1 diabetes.

The table lists this clone with a few counts. V is TRBV29-1 and J is TRBJ2-3; unclear D gene. This CDR3 has 13 residues. V lost 0 bases to trimming and J lost 3 bases, with 7 bases between them. Germline CDR1 SQVTM, CDR2 ANQGSEA. The CDR3 nucleotides read TGCAGCGTTGAAGATCCTCTAACAGATACGCAGTATTTT. Amino acid sequence: CSVEDPLTDTQYF.

The genes are TRBV2 and TRBJ1-2, with no clear D. Deletions cut 6 bases from V and 6 bases from J, with 14 bases between. Per the germline V gene, CDR1 is SNHLY and CDR2 is FYNNEI. The CDR3 covers 13 residues. Here the CDR3 DNA reads TGTGCCAGCAGCCTTGAACGGGGTAATGGCTACACCTTC. It is translated as CASSLERGNGYTF.

The chain combines TRBV6-1 with TRBJ2-1, with TRBD2 matching 15 bases. This CDR3 region has 15 residues. From germline, CDR1 is MNHNS and CDR2 SASEGT. V dropped 6 bases and J dropped 8; count of bases not matched to a gene: 5. In nucleotides, the CDR3 is TGTGCCAGCAGGGGGACTAGCGGGAGGAACCATGAGCAGTTCTTC. This translates into CASRGTSGRNHEQFF.

This clone showed up just a few times. This chain links TRBV10-2 with TRBJ1-2; D unresolved. Trimming left V 3 bases short and J 0 bases short, with 11 bases between. The V gene's germline CDR1 is WSHSY and CDR2 SAAADI. This CDR3 spans 15 amino acids. In DNA, the CDR3 is TGCGCCAGCAGTGACGCCCGAGGATCTAACTATGGCTACACCTTC. This translates into CASSDARGSNYGYTF.

This clone was recorded a few times. The V call is TRBV10-3, the J call TRBJ2-3; TRBD2 aligns across 12 bases. The ends lost 6 bases at V and 5 bases at J; junction bases unmatched: 6. The germline V gene has CDR1 ENHRY and CDR2 SYGVKD. This CDR3 comprises 15 residues. CDR3 DNA sequence: TGTGCCATCAGCTTACTAGCGGGGGGCCAAGATACGCAGTATTTT. Residues: CAISLLAGGQDTQYF.

CDR3 bases: TGTGCCAGCAGTTTGGGGGGAGGGTATTATGGCTACACCTTC. Translation: CASSLGGGYYGYTF. The chain carries TRBV27 and TRBJ1-2; weak D call: TRBD1 (5 bases). V lost 3 bases and J lost 5, with 13 bases in between. Per germline, CDR1 MNHEY and CDR2 SMNVEV (reference sequence). The length of the CDR3 is 14 residues.

This clone has a handful of counts. This chain uses TRBV18 with TRBJ2-2; TRBD2 matches 10 bases. V trimming: 0 bases; J trimming: 7 bases; junction bases outside the gene matches: 5. This CDR3 contains 16 residues. Germline CDR1 reads KGHSH; CDR2 reads LQKENI. Here the CDR3 DNA reads TGTGCCAGCTCACCACCGTCTAGCGGGAGTTTCGGGGAGCTGTTTTTT. Translated: CASSPPSSGSFGELFF.

This clone was recorded a few times. This chain uses TRBV20-1 with TRBJ2-5; unclear D gene. CDR3 length equals 11 residues. In germline, CDR1 is DFQATT, CDR2 SNEGSKA (reference sequence). The ends were cut back, 8 bases at V and 3 bases at J, with 10 bases in the middle. Here the CDR3 reads CSLHLKETQYF. CDR3 DNA sequence: TGCAGTCTCCACTTAAAAGAGACCCAGTACTTC.

This chain joins TRBV19 and TRBJ2-1; TRBD2 aligns across 13 bases. Germline V gene sequence: CDR1 LNHDA, CDR2 SQIVND (reference sequence). The trim removed 10 bases at V and 7 bases at J, leaving 13 bases unmatched. CDR3 size: 16 residues. CDR3 in DNA: TGTGCCAACCGGGCTGTGTGGACTAGCGGGGGAAATGAGCAGTTCTTC. Translation gives CANRAVWTSGGNEQFF.

CDR3 in DNA: TGTGCCAGCAGTGAAATGAGTGCTGGGGCCAACGTCCTGACTTTC. Translating gives CASSEMSAGANVLTF. This chain connects TRBV6-1 to TRBJ2-6; D gene ambiguous. V lost 2 bases and J lost 2, with 7 bases in between. This CDR3 comprises 15 residues. The germline V gene encodes CDR1 MNHNS and CDR2 SASEGT.

As to this clone: Other nucleotide sequences from this sample produce the same CDR3. V usage is TRBV2 and J usage is TRBJ2-1; 9 bases are shared with TRBD2. The length of the CDR3 is 15 residues. CDR1 and CDR2 from the germline V gene are SNHLY and FYNNEI. The J segment lost 3 bases and the V segment lost 8 bases, leaving 8 bases of the junction unmatched. The CDR3 nucleotides are TGTGCCAGCGGTCTAGCGGGAAGCGGCTACAATGAGCAGTTCTTC. This codes for CASGLAGSGYNEQFF.

As regards this clone: At one end the junction does not follow the germline gene, possibly because of a read error. The chain recombines TRBV5-1 with TRBJ2-7, with a tentative D call TRBD1 (5 bases). The CDR3 extends over 13 amino acids. The germline V gene has CDR1 SGHRS and CDR2 YFSETQ. The CDR3 loop is CASSLYDSYKQYF. In DNA, the CDR3 is TGCGCCAGCAGCTTATACGACAGCTACAAGCAGTACTTC.

The V call is TRBV6-1, the J call TRBJ1-5; 7 bases align to TRBD1. J gave up 4 bases and V 0 bases, and 9 bases lay outside the gene matches. The CDR3 loop spans 17 amino acids. Germline-derived CDR1 and CDR2 are MNHNS and SASEGT. The CDR3 DNA is TGTGCCAGCAGTGAAGCGGGCCGGGGACAGAGGAATCAGCCCCAGCATTTT. Protein sequence: CASSEAGRGQRNQPQHF.

This chain joins TRBV5-1 and TRBJ2-7; 10 bases align to TRBD2. Trimming at V came to 3 bases and at J to 9 bases, leaving 9 bases not matched to a gene. This CDR3 region has 14 residues. Germline CDR1 reads SGHRS; CDR2 reads YFSETQ. The CDR3 protein is CASSSGLADFGQYF. For the CDR3, the DNA is TGCGCCAGCAGCTCCGGACTAGCGGACTTCGGGCAGTACTTC.

CDR3 DNA sequence: TGTGCCAGCAGCTTGGGGGACAGGCTGCATAGCAATCAGCCCCAGCATTTT. Its translation: CASSLGDRLHSNQPQHF. The rearrangement joins TRBV5-5 to TRBJ1-5; TRBD1 aligns across 8 bases. With V trimmed by 0 bases and J by 0 bases, 5 bases remained unmatched. CDR3 length equals 17 residues. Per germline, CDR1 SGHKS and CDR2 YYEKEE (reference sequence).

The chain recombines TRBV11-2 with TRBJ2-2; the match to TRBD1 covers 8 bases. Trimming took 1 base from V and 5 from J; bases not matched to a gene: 0. This CDR3 is built from 14 residues. Germline loops: CDR1 SGHAT, CDR2 FQNNGV. CDR3 loop: CASSLGTGTGELFF. The CDR3 coding sequence is TGTGCCAGCAGCTTAGGGACAGGGACCGGGGAGCTGTTTTTT.

V is TRBV29-1 and J is TRBJ2-3; maybe TRBD1 (6 bases). CDR3 length equals 13 residues. V was cut by 8 bases and J by 3 bases, with 15 bases left in between. Germline CDR1 reads SQVTM; CDR2 reads ANQGSEA. This CDR3 is CSIWGQGTDTQYF. CDR3 nucleotide sequence: TGCAGCATCTGGGGCCAGGGGACAGATACGCAGTATTTT.

Only a few counts were recorded for this clone. V is TRBV7-9 and J is TRBJ2-7; possible D gene TRBD1, 6 bases. Germline lookup yields CDR1 SEHNR and CDR2 FQNEAQ (reference sequence). The V and J ends lost 3 bases and 3 bases respectively, with 12 bases between them. This CDR3 region has 14 residues. DNA of the CDR3: TGTGCCAGCAGCTTTACAGGGTCAAGCTACGAGCAGTACTTC. Protein product: CASSFTGSSYEQYF.

This clone has just a few counts. The same CDR3 is also encoded by other DNA sequences in this sample. V usage is TRBV5-1 and J usage is TRBJ2-1, with 10 positions matching TRBD1. The CDR3 has 15 amino acids. CDR1 is SGHRS and CDR2 is YFSETQ in the germline V gene. V lost 0 bases to trimming and J lost 4 bases; unmatched junction nucleotides: 1. CDR3 nucleotides: TGCGCCAGCAGCTTGGGGGACAGGGGTTACAATGAGCAGTTCTTC. Translated, it gives CASSLGDRGYNEQFF.

The chain has TRBV30 and TRBJ1-4; D call uncertain. The CDR3 totals 13 residues. Germline V lookup: CDR1 GTSNPN, CDR2 SVGIG (reference sequence). V lost 0 bases and J lost 8, with 10 bases in between. CDR3 loop: CAWSVHSQEKLFF. For the CDR3, the DNA is TGTGCCTGGAGTGTACATTCACAGGAAAAACTGTTTTTT.

The chain links TRBV5-6 to TRBJ2-5; perhaps TRBD1 as D (5 bases). V dropped 4 bases and J dropped 4 bases, with 14 bases sitting between them. The germline gives CDR1 SGHDT, CDR2 YYEEEE. The CDR3 is 14 amino acids. This CDR3 is CASSPDSWGETQYF. The CDR3 DNA follows: TGTGCCAGCAGCCCCGACAGTTGGGGAGAGACCCAGTACTTC.